This T cell receptor (beta chain) was identified during a study of shared clonotypes between healthy human individuals. On the study more broadly: CD4 naive and CD4 memory each took three plates per donor, while CD8 naive took two and CD8 memory one.

This clone was seen just once. The CDR3 totals 14 residues. Germline assignment: CDR1 MNHNY and CDR2 SVGAGI (reference sequence). V lost 2 bases to trimming and J lost 0 bases, with 6 bases between them. Some 30,000 T cell genomes, or approximately 200 ng DNA, went into the sorted-subset replicate PCRs. Method: immunoSEQ multiplex PCR; TCRdb's copy keeps in-frame clones and lacks some. The sample gives over 1.4 million clones, around 97% of which show up once; 1.2% is in the top ten. Subsets obtained from CD4+ cells comprised CD45RA+ naive and CD45RA-negative memory cells. This sequence originates from a man aged 25-45 years in good health. Material for sequencing was naive CD4+ T cells sorted from blood. Subset noted: CD45RA+ positively selected. The chain is built from TRBV6-6 and TRBJ2-3, with D perhaps TRBD1 (5 bases). The CDR3 loop is CASSYGASTDTQYF. CDR3 sequence (DNA): TGTGCCAGCAGTTACGGGGCGAGCACAGATACGCAGTATTTT.